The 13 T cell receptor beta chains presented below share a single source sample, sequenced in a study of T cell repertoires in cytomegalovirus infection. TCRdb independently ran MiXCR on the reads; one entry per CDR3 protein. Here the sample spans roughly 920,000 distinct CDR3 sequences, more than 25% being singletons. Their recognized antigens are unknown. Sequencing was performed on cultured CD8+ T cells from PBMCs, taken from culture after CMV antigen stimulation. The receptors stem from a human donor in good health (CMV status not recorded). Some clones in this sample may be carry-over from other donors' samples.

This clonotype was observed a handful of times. The CDR3 loop is CASRDRVTGNTIYF. CDR3 DNA sequence: TGTGCCAGCAGGGACAGGGTTACTGGAAACACCATATATTTT. The genes are TRBV6-1 and TRBJ1-3, with 8 bases that match TRBD1. V lost 6 bases, J lost 2 bases, and 3 bases stayed unmatched. Germline CDR1 reads MNHNS; CDR2 reads SASEGT. This CDR3 contains 14 residues.

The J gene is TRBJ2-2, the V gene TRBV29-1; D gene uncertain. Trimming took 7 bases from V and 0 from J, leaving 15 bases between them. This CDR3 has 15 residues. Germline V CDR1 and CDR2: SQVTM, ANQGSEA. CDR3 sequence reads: CSATLGVSNTGELFF. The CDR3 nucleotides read TGCAGCGCAACCTTAGGAGTCTCGAACACCGGGGAGCTGTTTTTT.

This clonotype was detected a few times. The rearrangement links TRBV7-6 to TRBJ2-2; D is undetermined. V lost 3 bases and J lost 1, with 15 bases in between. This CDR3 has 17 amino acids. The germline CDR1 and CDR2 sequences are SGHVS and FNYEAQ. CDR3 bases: TGTGCCAGCAGCTTTTTAGGGAATGTCAAGAACACCGGGGAGCTGTTTTTT. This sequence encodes CASSFLGNVKNTGELFF.

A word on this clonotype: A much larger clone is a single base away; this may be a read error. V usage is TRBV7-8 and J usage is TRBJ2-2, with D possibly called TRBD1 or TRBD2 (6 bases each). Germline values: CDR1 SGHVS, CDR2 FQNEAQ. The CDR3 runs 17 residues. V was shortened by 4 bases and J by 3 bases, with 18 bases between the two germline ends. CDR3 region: CASSSGGGGPDTGELFF. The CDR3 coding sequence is TGTGCCAGCAGCTCCGGGGGTGGGGGGCCCGACACCGGGGAGCTGTTTTTT.

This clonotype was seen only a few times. CDR3 in amino acids: CASSFGRGGYNEQFF. CDR3 coding DNA: TGTGCCAGCAGCTTCGGCAGGGGCGGATACAATGAGCAGTTCTTC. This chain links TRBV5-6 with TRBJ2-1, with D perhaps matching TRBD1 (6 bases). V was cut by 2 bases and J by 4 bases, with 13 bases left in between. Per germline, CDR1 SGHDT and CDR2 YYEEEE. The CDR3 is 15 amino acids.

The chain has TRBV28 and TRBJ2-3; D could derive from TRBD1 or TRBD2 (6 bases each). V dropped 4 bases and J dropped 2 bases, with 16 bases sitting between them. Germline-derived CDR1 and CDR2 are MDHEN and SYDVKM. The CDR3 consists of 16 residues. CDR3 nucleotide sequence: TGTGCCAGCAGTTATGGGGGGCCCGGGGCCACAGATACGCAGTATTTT. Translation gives CASSYGGPGATDTQYF.

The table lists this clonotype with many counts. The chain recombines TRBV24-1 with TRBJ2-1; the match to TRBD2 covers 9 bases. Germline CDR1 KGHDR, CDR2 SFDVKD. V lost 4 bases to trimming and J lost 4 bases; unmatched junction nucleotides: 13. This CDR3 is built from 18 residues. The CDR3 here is CATSDPGSDSGGYNEQFF. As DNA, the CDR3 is TGTGCCACCAGTGACCCGGGTTCGGATAGCGGGGGTTACAATGAGCAGTTCTTC.

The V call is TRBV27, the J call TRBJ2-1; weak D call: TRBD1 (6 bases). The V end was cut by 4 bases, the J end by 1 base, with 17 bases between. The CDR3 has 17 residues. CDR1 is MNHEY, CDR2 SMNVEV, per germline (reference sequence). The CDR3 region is CASSSDTGWRSYNEQFF. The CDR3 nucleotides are TGTGCCAGCAGTTCGGATACAGGGTGGAGGTCCTACAATGAGCAGTTCTTC.

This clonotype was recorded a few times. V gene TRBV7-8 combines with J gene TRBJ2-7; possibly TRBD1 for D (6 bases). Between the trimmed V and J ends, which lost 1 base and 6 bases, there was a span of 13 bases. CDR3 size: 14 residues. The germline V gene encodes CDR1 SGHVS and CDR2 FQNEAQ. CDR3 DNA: TGTGCCAGCAGCTTAGGGGGGCGTGGGCGCGAGCAGTACTTC. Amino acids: CASSLGGRGREQYF.

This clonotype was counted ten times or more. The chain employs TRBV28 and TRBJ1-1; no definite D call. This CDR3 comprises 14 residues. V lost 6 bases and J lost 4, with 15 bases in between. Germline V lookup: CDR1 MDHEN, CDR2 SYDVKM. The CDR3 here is CASRWGSEGTEAFF. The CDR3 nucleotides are TGTGCCAGCAGATGGGGTTCGGAGGGCACTGAAGCTTTCTTT.

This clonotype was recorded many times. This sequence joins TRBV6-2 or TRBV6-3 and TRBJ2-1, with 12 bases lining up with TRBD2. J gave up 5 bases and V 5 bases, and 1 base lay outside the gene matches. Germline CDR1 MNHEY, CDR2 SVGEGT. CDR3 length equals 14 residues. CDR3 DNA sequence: TGTGCCAGCAGTCGACTAGCGGGGGACAATGAGCAGTTCTTC. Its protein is CASSRLAGDNEQFF.

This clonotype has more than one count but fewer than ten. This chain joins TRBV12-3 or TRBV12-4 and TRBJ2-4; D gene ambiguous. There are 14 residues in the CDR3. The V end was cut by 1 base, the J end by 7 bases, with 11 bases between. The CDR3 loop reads CASSLGLSSNIQYF. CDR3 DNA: TGTGCCAGCAGTTTAGGACTTAGCAGCAACATTCAGTACTTC.

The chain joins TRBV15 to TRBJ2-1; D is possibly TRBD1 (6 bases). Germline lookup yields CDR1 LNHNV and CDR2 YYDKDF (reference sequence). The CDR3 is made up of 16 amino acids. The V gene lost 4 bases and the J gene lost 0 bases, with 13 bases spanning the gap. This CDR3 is CATSTLIQGSYNEQFF. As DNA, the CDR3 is TGTGCCACCAGCACCCTAATACAGGGCTCCTACAATGAGCAGTTCTTC. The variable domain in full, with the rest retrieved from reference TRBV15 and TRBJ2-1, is DAMVIQNPRYQVTQFGKPVTLSCSQTLNHNVMYWYQQKSSQAPKLLFHYYDKDFNNEADTPDNFQSRRPNTSFCFLDIRSPGLGDTAMYLCATSTLIQGSYNEQFFGPGTRLTVL.